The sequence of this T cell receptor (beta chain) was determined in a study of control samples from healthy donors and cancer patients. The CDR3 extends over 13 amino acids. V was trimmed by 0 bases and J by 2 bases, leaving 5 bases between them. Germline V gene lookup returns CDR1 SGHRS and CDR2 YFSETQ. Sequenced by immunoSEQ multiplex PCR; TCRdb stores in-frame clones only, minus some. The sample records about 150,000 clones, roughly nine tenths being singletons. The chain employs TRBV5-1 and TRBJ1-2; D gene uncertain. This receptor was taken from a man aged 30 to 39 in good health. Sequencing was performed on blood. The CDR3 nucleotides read TGCGCCAGCAGCTTGGGGAGGAACTATGGCTACACCTTC. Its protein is CASSLGRNYGYTF.